This T cell receptor beta chain was obtained from a study of PD-L1 blockade in urothelial cancer. Turning to the study itself: Patients arrived having already received 0 to 3 prior chemotherapy regimens.

The patients' disease, urothelial carcinoma, was locally advanced or metastatic. Between 1 and 8 samples per patient were obtained, pretreatment and on-treatment. Trimming took 6 bases from V and 6 from J; bases not matched to a gene: 7. Germline V gives CDR1 SEHNR, CDR2 FQNEAQ (reference sequence). The CDR3 length is 14 residues. The protocol was immunoSEQ multiplex PCR, while the TCRdb copy is restricted to in-frame clones and leaves out a portion. The table lists roughly 84,000 clones, roughly 80% of them singletons, with over 7.5% in the top ten. This clone came up a few times. Its antigen is not identified. Study-wide results and limits: Expansion of tumor-associated blood clones at 3 weeks was greater in durable-benefit patients.

This receptor was obtained from a man aged 70 or older with urothelial cancer. The starting material was PBMCs, obtained around atezolizumab (anti-PD-L1) treatment. The J gene is TRBJ2-7, the V gene TRBV7-9, with 11 bases that match TRBD2. The CDR3 DNA reads TGTGCCAGCAGTACTAGCGGGAGTTTAGGCGAGCAGTACTTC. This sequence encodes CASSTSGSLGEQYF.